This is a list of T cell receptor beta chains from one sample in a study of beta chain features in type 1 diabetes. Produced via immunoSEQ multiplex PCR; TCRdb's table is partial and in-frame only. The table lists a few hundred thousand clones, approximately 25% of them singletons. The source material was naive CD4+ T cells from blood. Receptors were obtained from a woman between 25 and 40 years old with type 1 diabetes. The conserved cysteine and the conserved F or W are not part of the CDR3 here. Each record gives: D gene, V gene, CDR3 length, CDR3 protein. The D gene is left open where the match is weak.

NA,TRBV30,12,AWRVRSSTDTQY
NA,TRBV18,10,ASSTGPYGYT
NA,TRBV15,13,ATSRDRQMNTEAF
TRBD1,TRBV4-1,12,ASSPPGGHQPQH
NA,TRBV2,10,ASRKTGDTQY
NA,TRBV5-1,9,ASSFGETQY
NA,TRBV9,11,ASSVGKLNEQF
NA,TRBV2,13,ASSEAPRGEETQY
NA,TRBV11-3,12,ASSSLRSTDTQY
TRBD2,TRBV30,11,AWGSGISYEQY
NA,TRBV6-5,11,ASSRLGRDEQY
NA,TRBV6-5,13,ASSYLRESLWPQH
TRBD2,TRBV5-1,13,ASSSGTSGQETQY
NA,TRBV19,13,ASSPTAVAQETQY
NA,TRBV5-1,15,ASSERGFGGSYNEQF
NA,TRBV11-2,15,ASSDDLSRTDFYGYT
NA,TRBV28,11,ASTLTLSYEQY
NA,TRBV30,11,AWRDYSYNEQF
NA,TRBV2,11,ASRVGGNNEQF
TRBD2,TRBV29-1,15,SVDTKREGSATDTQY
TRBD1,TRBV14,15,ASSKGRPGQTNYGYT
TRBD2,TRBV6-5,13,ASIRLAGALNEQF
TRBD1,TRBV5-4,12,ASSSRDSNYGYT